A single sample is the source of the 25 T cell receptor beta chains below, sequenced in a study of T cell responses to AZD1222 COVID-19 vaccine. Clones were sequenced by immunoSEQ multiplex PCR, and TCRdb holds only the in-frame ones, with some missing. The sample holds 130,000 to 150,000 clones, about 86% seen once. This sample comprised peripheral blood, obtained 28 days after the second AZD1222 dose. Receptor source: an adult who received the AZD1222 COVID-19 vaccine.

The chain couples TRBV3-1 (or the pseudogene TRBV3-2) to TRBJ1-1; 9 bases match TRBD1. CDR1 is LGHDT and CDR2 is YNNKEL in the germline V gene (reference sequence). The CDR3 consists of 14 residues. Losses at the gene ends were 2 bases for V and 7 bases for J; bases not matched to a gene: 5. This chain's CDR3 is CASSQYRGRIEAFF. DNA of the CDR3: TGTGCCAGCAGCCAATACAGGGGGCGTATTGAAGCTTTCTTT.

The chain links TRBV5-4 to TRBJ1-2; no clear D gene. V shed 0 bases and J shed 2 bases, with 8 bases lying between them. The CDR3 contains 14 residues. CDR1 and CDR2 from the germline V gene are SGHNT and YYREEE (reference sequence). CDR3 coding DNA: TGTGCCAGCAGCTTGGGTCAAAAAAACTATGGCTACACCTTC. This gives the protein CASSLGQKNYGYTF. Using reference TRBV5-4 and TRBJ1-2 for the parts outside the CDR3, the full variable domain is ETGVTQSPTHLIKTRGQQVTLRCSSQSGHNTVSWYQQALGQGPQFIFQYYREEENGRGNFPPRFSGLQFPNYSSELNVNALELDDSALYLCASSLGQKNYGYTFGSGTRLTVV.

This chain uses TRBV6-5 with TRBJ1-5; tentative D call: TRBD1 (5 bases). Trimming removed 7 bases at V and 3 bases at J, with 10 bases between. Germline CDR1 is MNHEY and CDR2 is SVGAGI. This CDR3 has 13 residues. The CDR3 is CASTRVHNQPQHF. The CDR3 DNA reads TGTGCCAGCACCAGGGTCCACAATCAGCCCCAGCATTTT.

This clone is a singleton in its sample. V is TRBV12-3 or TRBV12-4 and J is TRBJ1-1; D remains unclear. Trimming took off 3 bases at V and 0 bases at J, with 5 bases between the two ends. The CDR3 spans 13 residues. The CDR3 spells CASSLALNTEAFF. In DNA, the CDR3 is TGTGCCAGCAGTTTGGCCCTGAACACTGAAGCTTTCTTT.

The V and J genes are TRBV18 and TRBJ2-5; 9 bases line up with TRBD2. Germline CDR1 KGHSH, CDR2 LQKENI. The trim removed 5 bases at V and 7 bases at J, leaving 8 bases unmatched. The CDR3 runs 14 residues. CDR3 loop: CASSEIAGAGTQYF. In DNA form, the CDR3 reads TGTGCCAGCTCAGAGATAGCGGGGGCAGGGACCCAGTACTTC.

The chain couples TRBV5-6 to TRBJ2-1, with 14 positions matching TRBD2. The CDR3 loop spans 15 amino acids. From germline, CDR1 is SGHDT and CDR2 YYEEEE. Trimming at V came to 4 bases and at J to 8 bases, leaving 5 bases not matched to a gene. Here the CDR3 reads CASSTGTSGGDEQFF. The CDR3, as DNA: TGTGCCAGCAGCACCGGGACTAGCGGGGGCGATGAGCAGTTCTTC.

In this sample, this clone turned up once. The chain combines TRBV7-2 with TRBJ2-7, with 7 bases identical to TRBD1. CDR3 size: 15 residues. Germline CDR1 is SGHTA and CDR2 is FQGNSA. The junction had 3 bases not matched to a gene; V was cut back by 1 base and J by 0 bases. The DNA of the CDR3 is TGTGCCAGCAGCTTAGGACAGGGTGGCTCCTACGAGCAGTACTTC. Its translation: CASSLGQGGSYEQYF. Based on the CDR3 plus reference TRBV7-2 and TRBJ2-7, the full variable domain is GAGVSQSPSNKVTEKGKDVELRCDPISGHTALYWYRQSLGQGLEFLIYFQGNSAPDKSGLPSDRFSAERTGGSVSTLTIQRTQQEDSAVYLCASSLGQGGSYEQYFGPGTRLTVT.

This clone was recorded a few times. CDR3 DNA sequence: TGTGCCAGCGTCGAGGTTGGGAACAATGAGCAGTTCTTC. Amino acids: CASVEVGNNEQFF. The chain combines TRBV5-4 with TRBJ2-1; D uncertain. The CDR3 has 13 residues. Between the trimmed V and J ends, which lost 7 bases and 5 bases, there was a span of 13 bases. Germline CDR1 SGHNT, CDR2 YYREEE (reference sequence).

The gene calls are TRBV6-5 and TRBJ1-2; D possibly corresponds to TRBD1 (6 bases). The V gene's germline CDR1 is MNHEY and CDR2 SVGAGI. V was clipped by 8 bases and J by 7 bases, with 20 bases between them. This CDR3 is built from 14 residues. CDR3 protein: CASPSQGTAFGYTF. The CDR3 DNA follows: TGTGCCAGCCCATCACAGGGTACCGCCTTTGGCTACACCTTC.

This clone was seen only a few times. The V gene is TRBV18, the J gene TRBJ1-1, with D hard to call. The ends were cut back, 5 bases at V and 0 bases at J, with 10 bases in the middle. The germline V gene has CDR1 KGHSH and CDR2 LQKENI. The CDR3 runs to 14 residues. As DNA, the CDR3 is TGTGCCAGCTCAGGGTCGAATCTGAACACTGAAGCTTTCTTT. This gives the protein CASSGSNLNTEAFF.

J is TRBJ1-4 and V is TRBV19, with a tentative D call TRBD1 (6 bases). V gave up 5 bases and J gave up 8 bases, with 12 bases separating them. CDR3 length equals 13 residues. Germline CDR1 is LNHDA and CDR2 is SQIVND (reference sequence). This CDR3 is CASSPRGGEKLFF. DNA of the CDR3: TGTGCCAGTAGTCCCAGGGGCGGCGAAAAACTGTTTTTT.

This clone has just a few counts. This chain links TRBV6-2 or TRBV6-3 with TRBJ2-7; no definite D call. V was pared by 6 bases and J by 3 bases, with 15 bases between. Looked up from germline, CDR1 is MNHEY and CDR2 is SVGEGT. The CDR3 length is 14 residues. CDR3 nucleotides: TGTGCCAGCAGCTCTTACGAGGATAGCTACGAGCAGTACTTC. Translated, it gives CASSSYEDSYEQYF.

This clone was seen a handful of times. The chain carries TRBV6-4 and TRBJ1-1; D unresolved. CDR1 and CDR2 (germline): MRHNA, SNTAGT. V dropped 4 bases and J dropped 0 bases, with 6 bases sitting between them. The CDR3 loop spans 13 amino acids. The CDR3 loop reads CASSATVNTEAFF. CDR3 in DNA: TGTGCCAGCAGTGCCACGGTGAACACTGAAGCTTTCTTT.

The chain employs TRBV5-1 and TRBJ2-5, with 11 nucleotides matching TRBD2. The CDR3 has 15 residues. Germline V gene lookup returns CDR1 SGHRS and CDR2 YFSETQ. The J segment lost 0 bases and the V segment lost 3 bases, leaving 1 base of the junction unmatched. The DNA for the CDR3 is TGCGCCAGCAGCTCACTAGCGGGGGACCAAGAGACCCAGTACTTC. Its translation is CASSSLAGDQETQYF.

This chain uses TRBV28 with TRBJ1-5; 8 bases agree with TRBD1. With V trimmed by 6 bases and J by 3 bases, 7 bases remained unmatched. The CDR3 runs 15 residues. CDR1 MDHEN and CDR2 SYDVKM come from the germline V gene. The CDR3 region is CASSTLTGANQPQHF. CDR3 nucleotide sequence: TGTGCCAGCAGCACTTTGACAGGGGCCAATCAGCCCCAGCATTTT.

The rearrangement uses TRBV9 and TRBJ1-1; no firm D call. The CDR3 contains 14 residues. CDR1 and CDR2 from the germline V gene are SGDLS and YYNGEE. V lost 4 bases and J 0 bases, leaving 10 bases between the germline ends. CDR3 in DNA: TGTGCCAGCAGCCCTGACATGATGAACACTGAAGCTTTCTTT. As protein: CASSPDMMNTEAFF.

The gene calls are TRBV3-1 (or the pseudogene TRBV3-2) and TRBJ2-7, with TRBD1 matching 8 bases. From germline, CDR1 is LGHDT and CDR2 YNNKEL (reference sequence). This CDR3 is 15 amino acids long. The V and J ends lost 4 bases and 6 bases, in that order; junction bases with no gene match: 11. The CDR3 coding sequence is TGTGCCAGCAGCCCTTCCCGGACAGGGAAGGTCGAGCAGTACTTC. Its translation: CASSPSRTGKVEQYF.

The V gene is TRBV25-1, the J gene TRBJ1-4, with TRBD1 as a possible D gene (5 bases). Germline V gene data show CDR1 as MGHDK and CDR2 as SYGVNS. The length of the CDR3 is 16 residues. Trimming cost V 2 bases and J 5 bases, with 15 bases left between them. CDR3 nucleotides: TGTGCCAGCAGTGAAGGGTCGGGCAGGGAAAATGAAAAACTGTTTTTT. It yields the protein CASSEGSGRENEKLFF.

The V call is TRBV5-1, the J call TRBJ1-3, with D hard to call. Germline CDR1 and CDR2: SGHRS and YFSETQ. V was shortened by 4 bases and J by 1 base, with 12 bases between the two germline ends. The CDR3 runs to 15 residues. The CDR3 region is CASSTGAHSGNTIYF. CDR3 nucleotide sequence: TGCGCCAGCAGCACCGGAGCTCATTCTGGAAACACCATATATTTT.

This chain links TRBV12-3 or TRBV12-4 with TRBJ2-3, with a possible D match to TRBD2 (5 bases). V lost 3 bases and J lost 5, with 9 bases in between. There are 13 residues in the CDR3. The CDR3 DNA is TGTGCCAGCAGTTTCGGAGGTCTAGATACGCAGTATTTT. This translates into CASSFGGLDTQYF.

The chain recombines TRBV5-1 with TRBJ2-7, with 7 nucleotides matching TRBD2. This CDR3 is 15 amino acids long. From germline, CDR1 is SGHRS and CDR2 YFSETQ. V was clipped by 4 bases and J by 2 bases; unmatched bases: 9. This CDR3 reads CASSRALASPYEQYF. The CDR3 DNA reads as TGCGCCAGCAGCCGCGCACTAGCGAGTCCCTACGAGCAGTACTTC.

The chain carries TRBV21-1 and TRBJ1-4. TRBV21-1 is a pseudogene. CDR3 length equals 15 residues. This CDR3 is CASSPPQGPNEKLFF. DNA of the CDR3: TGTGCCAGCAGCCCCCCCCAGGGACCAAATGAAAAACTGTTTTTT.

This chain links TRBV11-2 with TRBJ1-2; TRBD1 aligns across 9 bases. J lost 0 bases, V lost 5 bases, and 16 bases had no gene match. The CDR3 has 19 amino acids. Per the germline V gene, CDR1 is SGHAT and CDR2 is FQNNGV. In nucleotides, the CDR3 is TGTGCCAGCAGCCCCGGGACAGGGCTCGGGTGGAACGCTAACTATGGCTACACCTTC. It encodes CASSPGTGLGWNANYGYTF.

The chain uses TRBV28 and TRBJ2-3, with D unresolved. Germline lookup yields CDR1 MDHEN and CDR2 SYDVKM. The CDR3 has 14 residues. V was cut by 5 bases and J by 0 bases, with 9 bases left in between. The CDR3 region has the DNA TGTGCCAGCAGTATGTCAGCTAGCACAGATACGCAGTATTTT. Residues: CASSMSASTDTQYF.

J is TRBJ2-1 and V is TRBV6-5; D uncertain. Trimming cost V 0 bases and J 8 bases, with 2 bases left between them. Germline V gene lookup returns CDR1 MNHEY and CDR2 SVGAGI. CDR3 length: 11 residues. CDR3 region: CASSYSHEQFF. The DNA of the CDR3 is TGTGCCAGCAGTTACTCCCATGAGCAGTTCTTC.